The rows below give T cell receptor beta chains drawn from one sample of a study of siplizumab effects on memory and regulatory T cells. Some clones are missing from TCRdb's copy, which holds only in-frame ones; the method was immunoSEQ multiplex PCR. The repertoire holds 15,000 to 20,000 clones, with roughly 40% as singletons. These TCRs' antigens remain unknown. Sequenced sample: CFSE-low (dividing) CD4+ T cells sorted from an allogeneic mixed lymphocyte reaction. These receptors all stem from a human donor in good health; the cells came from an allogeneic mixed lymphocyte reaction. Some clones in this sample may be carry-over from other donors' samples. Each CDR3 is given with its conserved first and last residue. D genes are given only for firm matches. A clone size is listed for some rows: how often the clone was seen (once, few, many), or a class if it is expanded.

V gene,D gene,clone size,J gene,CDR3 length,CDR3 DNA,CDR3 protein
TRBV27,.,.,TRBJ2-7,14,TGTGCCAGCAGTTTAAGGGGGGCGGGCAACGAGCAGTACTTC,CASSLRGAGNEQYF
TRBV6-1,TRBD1,.,TRBJ2-5,15,TGTGCCAGCAGCGGGACAGGGATCTCACAAGAGACCCAGTACTTC,CASSGTGISQETQYF
TRBV19,TRBD1,.,TRBJ1-5,14,TGTGCCAGTTCTCAGGGGGCTTTGAATCAGCCCCAGCATTTT,CASSQGALNQPQHF
TRBV7-9,.,.,TRBJ1-5,14,TGTGCCAGCAGCTTAGTCAGGGAAATACAGCCCCAGCATTTT,CASSLVREIQPQHF
TRBV5-5,.,.,TRBJ2-2,17,TGTGCCAGCAGCCCTCTTTTAGCGGCCGCAAACACCGGGGAGCTGTTTTTT,CASSPLLAAANTGELFF
TRBV6-5,.,many,TRBJ1-4,14,TGTGCCAGCAGAAGGACTATGTGGAATGAAAAACTGTTTTTT,CASRRTMWNEKLFF
TRBV9,.,.,TRBJ2-2,14,TGTGCCAGCAGCGTAATATGGGGCAGCGGGGAGCTGTTTTTT,CASSVIWGSGELFF
TRBV7-2,.,.,TRBJ2-3,14,TGTGCCAGCAGCCCGATGGCCTACGGAGATACGCAGTATTTT,CASSPMAYGDTQYF
TRBV5-6,TRBD1,.,TRBJ2-7,15,TGTGCCAGCAGCCCGCGACAGGGGGCTTCCTACGAGCAGTACTTC,CASSPRQGASYEQYF
TRBV7-2,TRBD1,medium-sized,TRBJ1-5,16,TGTGCCAGCAGCTCCTGGGGGACAGGGGGCAGTCAGCCCCAGCATTTT,CASSSWGTGGSQPQHF
TRBV5-5,.,.,TRBJ1-5,13,TGTGCCAGCAGCCTGAACAGCAATCAGCCCCAGCATTTT,CASSLNSNQPQHF
TRBV11-2,TRBD1,.,TRBJ2-1,15,TGTGCCAGCAGCTTACAGGGGGCTATAGCTGGGGAGCAGTTCTTC,CASSLQGAIAGEQFF
TRBV11-2,.,.,TRBJ1-2,14,TGTGCCAGCAGCTTAGTACAGGGCCGTGGAGGCTACACCTTC,CASSLVQGRGGYTF
TRBV7-9,.,.,TRBJ1-2,12,TGTGCCAGCAGCCGTCTTCAGGGGGGCTACACCTTC,CASSRLQGGYTF
TRBV11-3,TRBD1,.,TRBJ2-3,17,TGTGCCAGCAGCCGCCTGTGGAACAGGGGTTTTACAGATACGCAGTATTTT,CASSRLWNRGFTDTQYF
TRBV11-3,.,few,TRBJ2-3,15,TGTGCCAGCAGCTTAGGACTGGGTCCCACAGATACGCAGTATTTT,CASSLGLGPTDTQYF
TRBV5-1,.,few,TRBJ1-1,13,TGCGCCAGCAGCTTTGGATCGAACACTGAAGCTTTCTTT,CASSFGSNTEAFF
TRBV23-1,.,.,TRBJ2-7,16,TGCGCCAGCAGTCAATCCGCGGGTCAGACTCTGGACGAGCAGTACTTC,CASSQSAGQTLDEQYF
TRBV4-1,TRBD1,.,TRBJ1-1,17,TGCGCCAGCAGCCTTACTACCGGGACAGGGTTGAACACTGAAGCTTTCTTT,CASSLTTGTGLNTEAFF
TRBV7-9,TRBD2,.,TRBJ2-2,15,TGTGCCAGCAGCTTAGACGCAGCGGGGCTCGGGGAGCTGTTTTTT,CASSLDAAGLGELFF
TRBV7-2,.,once,TRBJ1-2,14,TGTGCCAGCAGCTTCCCGACATCTAACTATGGCTACACCTTC,CASSFPTSNYGYTF
TRBV5-5,TRBD2,.,TRBJ2-1,15,TGTGCCAGCAGCTCCGGGACTAGCGGGTACAATGAGCAGTTCTTC,CASSSGTSGYNEQFF
TRBV6-5,TRBD2,.,TRBJ2-7,15,TGTGCCAGCAGTTACTCACGGGGGGTCTCCTACGAGCAGTACTTC,CASSYSRGVSYEQYF
TRBV5-1,.,.,TRBJ1-2,16,TGCGCCAGCAGCTTGTCCGGGGGCGCGGTGGGTAGAGGCTACACCTTC,CASSLSGGAVGRGYTF